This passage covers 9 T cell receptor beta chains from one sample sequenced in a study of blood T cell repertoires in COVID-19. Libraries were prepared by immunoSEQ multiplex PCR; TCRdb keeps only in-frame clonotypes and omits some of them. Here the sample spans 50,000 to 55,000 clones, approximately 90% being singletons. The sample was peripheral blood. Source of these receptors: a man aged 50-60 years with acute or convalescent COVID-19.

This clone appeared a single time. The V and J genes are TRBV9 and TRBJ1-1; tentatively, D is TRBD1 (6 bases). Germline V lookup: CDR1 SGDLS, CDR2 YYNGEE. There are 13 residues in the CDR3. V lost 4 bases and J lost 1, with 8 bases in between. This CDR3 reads CASSQGQNTEAFF. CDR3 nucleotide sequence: TGTGCCAGCAGCCAGGGACAGAACACTGAAGCTTTCTTT.

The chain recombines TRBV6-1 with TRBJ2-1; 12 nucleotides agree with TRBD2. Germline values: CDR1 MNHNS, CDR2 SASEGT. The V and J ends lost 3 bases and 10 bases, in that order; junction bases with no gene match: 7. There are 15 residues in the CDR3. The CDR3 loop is CASSDAASGRGEQFF. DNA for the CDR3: TGTGCCAGCAGTGATGCGGCTAGCGGGAGGGGCGAGCAGTTCTTC.

DNA for the CDR3: TGTGCCAGCAGCTTAGTCAGACAGACGGTCTACACCTTC. This sequence encodes CASSLVRQTVYTF. This chain links TRBV13 with TRBJ1-2; perhaps TRBD1 as D (5 bases). V dropped 1 base and J dropped 10 bases, with 13 bases sitting between them. Germline V CDR1 and CDR2: PRHDT, FYEKMQ (reference sequence). The CDR3 length is 13 residues.

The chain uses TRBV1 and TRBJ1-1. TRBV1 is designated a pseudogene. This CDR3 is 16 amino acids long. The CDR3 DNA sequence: TGCACCAGCAGCCCCGACCCGGTCTTTGGAGAGGTAGAAGCTTTCTTT. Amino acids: CTSSPDPVFGEVEAFF.

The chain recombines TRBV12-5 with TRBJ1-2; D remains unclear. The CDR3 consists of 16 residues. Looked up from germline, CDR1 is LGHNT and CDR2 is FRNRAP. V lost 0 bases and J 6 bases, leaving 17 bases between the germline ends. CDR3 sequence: CASGLVTAGGSNGYTF. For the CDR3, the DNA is TGTGCTAGTGGTTTGGTCACGGCTGGAGGATCTAATGGCTACACCTTC.

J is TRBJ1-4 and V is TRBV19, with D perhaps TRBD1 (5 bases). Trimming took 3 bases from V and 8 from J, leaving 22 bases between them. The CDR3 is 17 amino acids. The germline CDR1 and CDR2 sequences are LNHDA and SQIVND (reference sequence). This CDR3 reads CASSMSTVLTLWEKLFF. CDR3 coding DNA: TGTGCCAGTAGTATGTCGACAGTCCTTACCCTTTGGGAAAAACTGTTTTTT.

CDR3 sequence (DNA): TGTGCCAGCAGCTTGTCCTCTACTCGGAACACTGAAGCTTTCTTT. It codes for CASSLSSTRNTEAFF. This chain uses TRBV5-4 with TRBJ1-1, with D unresolved. CDR1 SGHNT and CDR2 YYREEE come from the germline V gene (reference sequence). The ends were cut back, 1 base at V and 1 base at J, with 11 bases in the middle. The CDR3 covers 15 residues.

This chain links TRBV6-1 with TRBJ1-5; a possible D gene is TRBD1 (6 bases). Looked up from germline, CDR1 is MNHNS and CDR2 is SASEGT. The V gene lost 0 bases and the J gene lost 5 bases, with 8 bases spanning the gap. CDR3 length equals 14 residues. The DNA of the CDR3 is TGTGCCAGCAGTGAAGCGGACAGCTATCAGCCCCAGCATTTT. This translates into CASSEADSYQPQHF.

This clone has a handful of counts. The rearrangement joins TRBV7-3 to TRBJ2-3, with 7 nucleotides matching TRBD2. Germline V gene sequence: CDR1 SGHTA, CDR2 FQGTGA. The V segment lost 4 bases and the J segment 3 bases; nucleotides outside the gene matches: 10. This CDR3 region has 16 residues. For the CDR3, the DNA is TGTGCCAGCAGCTCAGGGACTATGGTTGGTACAGATACGCAGTATTTT. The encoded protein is CASSSGTMVGTDTQYF.